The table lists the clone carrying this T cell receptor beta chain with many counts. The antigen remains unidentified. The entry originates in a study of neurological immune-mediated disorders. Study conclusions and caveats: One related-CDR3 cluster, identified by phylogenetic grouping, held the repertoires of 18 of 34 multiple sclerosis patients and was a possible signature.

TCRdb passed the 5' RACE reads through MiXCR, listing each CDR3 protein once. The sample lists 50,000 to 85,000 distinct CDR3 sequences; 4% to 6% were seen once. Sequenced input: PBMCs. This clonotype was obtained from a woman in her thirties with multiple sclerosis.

CDR3 amino acids: CASMEGGTEAFF. The CDR3 bases are TGTGCCAGCATGGAAGGCGGGACTGAAGCTTTCTTT. The rearrangement uses TRBV6-6 and TRBJ1-1; D is uncertain. The CDR3 is 12 residues long. Deletions cut 7 bases from V and 5 bases from J, with 11 bases between. CDR1 is MNHNY, CDR2 SVGAGI, per germline (reference sequence).